Each of the 25 T cell receptor beta chains below was sequenced from the same sample in a study of cytomegalovirus exposure and HLA in healthy donors. The study ran its PCR with 60 Vbeta and 13 Jbeta primers. Method: immunoSEQ multiplex PCR; TCRdb's copy keeps in-frame clones and lacks some. The data contain more than 150,000 clones, about three quarters of them singletons. Sequenced sample: PBMCs. These TCRs come from a man aged 18 to 29 in good health and CMV-seronegative.

The J gene is TRBJ1-3, the V gene TRBV28; D is unresolved. This CDR3 contains 14 residues. V dropped 4 bases and J dropped 2 bases, with 9 bases sitting between them. Germline loops: CDR1 MDHEN, CDR2 SYDVKM. CDR3 protein: CASSYPRTGNTIYF. CDR3 coding DNA: TGTGCCAGCAGTTACCCCAGGACTGGAAACACCATATATTTT.

This rearrangement joins TRBV15 to TRBJ1-2, with 7 bases lining up with TRBD1. CDR1 is LNHNV and CDR2 is YYDKDF in the germline V gene (reference sequence). The CDR3 runs to 15 residues. Trimming removed 0 bases from V and 4 bases from J; junction bases left unmatched: 5. As DNA, the CDR3 is TGTGCCACCAGCAGAGATGAGGGGGCTGTCTATGGCTACACCTTC. Its protein is CATSRDEGAVYGYTF.

The table lists this clone with a few counts. The chain employs TRBV4-1 and TRBJ2-7, with 9 bases fitting TRBD1. CDR1 is MGHRA, CDR2 YSYEKL, per germline. V trimming: 1 base; J trimming: 3 bases; junction bases outside the gene matches: 10. The CDR3 is 17 residues long. The CDR3 DNA is TGCGCCAGCAGCCAAGTATTACGAACAGGGGGCATCTACGAGCAGTACTTC. Protein: CASSQVLRTGGIYEQYF.

The chain links TRBV29-1 to TRBJ1-2; TRBD1 might be the D (5 bases). V shed 6 bases and J shed 6 bases, with 11 bases lying between them. Germline V gives CDR1 SQVTM, CDR2 ANQGSEA. The CDR3 totals 11 residues. CDR3 in DNA: TGCAGCGTCTCAGGGCTAGATGGCTACACCTTC. Residues: CSVSGLDGYTF.

V gene TRBV5-1 combines with J gene TRBJ1-1, with 10 bases matching TRBD1. Germline CDR1 is SGHRS and CDR2 is YFSETQ. The CDR3 has 15 residues. Trimming took 4 bases from V and 0 from J; bases not matched to a gene: 3. CDR3 residues: CASSRDRGLNTEAFF. CDR3 nucleotides: TGCGCCAGCAGCCGGGACAGGGGCCTGAACACTGAAGCTTTCTTT. The full variable domain, with the rest looked up from reference TRBV5-1 and TRBJ1-1, is KAGVTQTPRYLIKTRGQQVTLSCSPISGHRSVSWYQQTPGQGLQFLFEYFSETQRNKGNFPGRFSGRQFSNSRSEMNVSTLELGDSALYLCASSRDRGLNTEAFFGQGTRLTVV.

The chain carries TRBV7-9 and TRBJ1-1; a possible D gene is TRBD1 (6 bases). The V end lost 5 bases, the J end lost 4 bases, and 17 bases lay between the germline ends. The CDR3 is 15 amino acids. CDR1 and CDR2 from the germline V gene are SEHNR and FQNEAQ (reference sequence). CDR3 sequence reads: CASSLQTGLSTEAFF. CDR3 in DNA: TGTGCCAGCAGCCTCCAAACAGGGTTGAGCACTGAAGCTTTCTTT. Supplemented by reference TRBV7-9 and TRBJ1-1, the full variable domain reads DTGVSQNPRHKITKRGQNVTFRCDPISEHNRLYWYRQTLGQGPEFLTYFQNEAQLEKSRLLSDRFSAERPKGSFSTLEIQRTEQGDSAMYLCASSLQTGLSTEAFFGQGTRLTVV.

This clone was found a few times. The chain links TRBV7-2 to TRBJ2-1; no clear D gene. The CDR3 has 15 amino acids. CDR1 and CDR2 from the germline V gene are SGHTA and FQGNSA. The V gene lost 3 bases and the J gene lost 3 bases, with 12 bases spanning the gap. The CDR3, as DNA: TGTGCCAGCAGCTTTAGCAAGGTACTCTACAATGAGCAGTTCTTC. It translates to CASSFSKVLYNEQFF.

CDR3 region: CASSFFGTGKETQYF. CDR3 nucleotide sequence: TGTGCCAGCAGCTTCTTCGGGACAGGGAAGGAGACCCAGTACTTC. The gene calls are TRBV5-6 and TRBJ2-5; 9 bases are a match to TRBD1. V shed 2 bases, J shed 5 bases, and the junction held 7 bases outside the gene matches. The CDR3 has 15 amino acids. The germline V gene encodes CDR1 SGHDT and CDR2 YYEEEE. Full variable domain (rest looked up from reference TRBV5-6 and TRBJ2-5): DAGVTQSPTHLIKTRGQQVTLRCSPKSGHDTVSWYQQALGQGPQFIFQYYEEEERQRGNFPDRFSGHQFPNYSSELNVNALLLGDSALYLCASSFFGTGKETQYFGPGTRLLVL.

The chain recombines TRBV7-9 with TRBJ2-3, with TRBD1 identical over 9 bases. J was trimmed by 1 base and V by 5 bases; bases with no gene match: 10. The CDR3 contains 17 residues. Germline V lookup: CDR1 SEHNR, CDR2 FQNEAQ (reference sequence). Here the CDR3 reads CASSPPRGQGGTDTQYF. CDR3 DNA sequence: TGTGCCAGCAGCCCTCCCCGGGGACAGGGTGGCACAGATACGCAGTATTTT.

This clone has a handful of counts. The chain uses TRBV23-1 and TRBJ2-3; 12 bases map to TRBD2. TRBV23-1 is designated an ORF whose function remains uncertain. The CDR3 totals 18 residues. V dropped 4 bases and J dropped 6; count of bases not matched to a gene: 14. In nucleotides, the CDR3 is TGCGCCAGCAGTCCGTCCTGCCTAGCGGGAGGGGGGAGGGATACGCAGTATTTT. Encoded protein: CASSPSCLAGGGRDTQYF.

The J gene is TRBJ2-3, the V gene TRBV5-1; a weak D match, TRBD1 (5 bases). The CDR3 is 15 amino acids. The V and J ends lost 4 bases and 6 bases respectively, with 18 bases between them. Germline CDR1 reads SGHRS; CDR2 reads YFSETQ. The CDR3 sequence is CASSLVRTSQDTQYF. CDR3 sequence (DNA): TGCGCCAGCAGCCTGGTTAGGACATCCCAGGATACGCAGTATTTT.

The rearrangement links TRBV10-1 to TRBJ2-3; 8 bases map to TRBD2. The CDR3 consists of 15 residues. Germline lookup yields CDR1 WNHNN and CDR2 SYGVQD (reference sequence). V dropped 6 bases and J dropped 7; count of bases not matched to a gene: 12. Written as DNA, the CDR3 is TGCGCCAGCAGCGAAGCGGGAGACTGGTCAAATACGCAGTATTTT. As protein: CASSEAGDWSNTQYF.

The chain has TRBV23-1 and TRBJ1-1; no firm D call. TRBV23-1 is designated an ORF whose function remains uncertain. Trimming took off 0 bases at V and 8 bases at J, with 7 bases between the two ends. This CDR3 contains 12 residues. The CDR3 sequence: CASSQSKPEAFF. CDR3 bases: TGCGCCAGCAGTCAATCAAAGCCGGAAGCTTTCTTT.

This rearrangement joins TRBV7-9 to TRBJ1-3; 7 nucleotides match TRBD1. There are 15 residues in the CDR3. J lost 5 bases, V lost 3 bases, and 7 bases had no gene match. The V gene's germline CDR1 is SEHNR and CDR2 FQNEAQ (reference sequence). CDR3 coding DNA: TGTGCCAGCAGCTTTCCGGGGACAGTTAGAAACACCATATATTTT. It yields the protein CASSFPGTVRNTIYF. The full variable domain, rest sourced from reference TRBV7-9 and TRBJ1-3, is DTGVSQNPRHKITKRGQNVTFRCDPISEHNRLYWYRQTLGQGPEFLTYFQNEAQLEKSRLLSDRFSAERPKGSFSTLEIQRTEQGDSAMYLCASSFPGTVRNTIYFGEGSWLTVV.

The genes are TRBV10-3 and TRBJ2-4, with TRBD2 matching over 7 bases. The J segment lost 7 bases and the V segment lost 1 base, leaving 4 bases of the junction unmatched. Germline-derived CDR1 and CDR2 are ENHRY and SYGVKD. The CDR3 covers 14 residues. CDR3 residues: CAISEFGGINIQYF. In DNA, the CDR3 is TGTGCCATCAGTGAGTTCGGGGGGATTAACATTCAGTACTTC.

The chain carries TRBV27 and TRBJ2-7; D might be TRBD1 (5 bases). The CDR3 loop spans 14 amino acids. Deletions cut 3 bases from V and 3 bases from J, with 12 bases between. Germline CDR1 reads MNHEY; CDR2 reads SMNVEV (reference sequence). Here the CDR3 DNA reads TGTGCCAGCAGTTTCCGACAGATCGGCTACGAGCAGTACTTC. It specifies CASSFRQIGYEQYF.

J is TRBJ1-1 and V is TRBV28; D gene unclear. The CDR3 has 14 amino acids. Germline CDR1 reads MDHEN; CDR2 reads SYDVKM. Trimming pared 1 base from V and 5 bases from J, leaving 11 bases between. The CDR3 bases are TGTGCCAGCAGTTTATTAGGCGGGTCGACTGAAGCTTTCTTT. Its protein product is CASSLLGGSTEAFF.

The rearrangement links TRBV30 to TRBJ2-7; weak D call: TRBD1 (6 bases). The germline V and J ends were trimmed by 6 bases and 0 bases, with 9 bases remaining between them. The germline V gene has CDR1 GTSNPN and CDR2 SVGIG (reference sequence). CDR3 length: 12 amino acids. This CDR3 reads CACDRPSYEQYF. CDR3 bases: TGTGCCTGTGACAGGCCCTCCTACGAGCAGTACTTC.

The V call is TRBV30, the J call TRBJ2-3; 8 positions agree with TRBD2. After removal of 5 bases from V and 6 bases from J, the junction contained 10 bases not matched to a gene. Germline CDR1 and CDR2: GTSNPN and SVGIG (reference sequence). This CDR3 region has 14 residues. The CDR3 DNA is TGTGCCTGGGGGGGGTTAGCGGGATGGGATACGCAGTATTTT. Its protein product is CAWGGLAGWDTQYF.

This chain joins TRBV11-2 and TRBJ1-5, with D perhaps TRBD1 (5 bases). The CDR3 extends over 16 amino acids. From germline, CDR1 is SGHAT and CDR2 FQNNGV. Trimming shortened V by 1 base and J by 5 bases, and 15 bases separated the two germline ends. The CDR3 nucleotides are TGTGCCAGCAGCTTAGGCCCAGGGAGGGTACATCAGCCCCAGCATTTT. Translating gives CASSLGPGRVHQPQHF.

J is TRBJ2-1 and V is TRBV11-3, with 10 bases identical to TRBD2. The V gene end was trimmed by 6 bases and the J gene end by 9 bases; junction bases not matched to a gene: 8. From germline, CDR1 is SGHNT and CDR2 YENEEA. The CDR3 loop spans 14 amino acids. For the CDR3, the DNA is TGTGCCAGCAGGCCTCTAGCGGGGGTTGGTGAGCAGTTCTTC. Translation gives CASRPLAGVGEQFF.

The J gene is TRBJ2-1, the V gene TRBV10-2, with TRBD2 matching over 12 bases. Germline V CDR1 and CDR2: WSHSY, SAAADI. This CDR3 contains 17 residues. The V and J ends lost 6 bases and 4 bases, in that order; junction bases with no gene match: 10. CDR3 in amino acids: CASRARLAGVGYNEQFF. The CDR3 bases are TGCGCCAGCAGGGCCAGACTAGCGGGAGTCGGATACAATGAGCAGTTCTTC.

The rearrangement joins TRBV19 to TRBJ1-2; D not certain. From germline, CDR1 is LNHDA and CDR2 SQIVND (reference sequence). With 3 bases removed from V and 10 bases from J, the gap between germline ends came to 9 bases. The CDR3 loop spans 11 amino acids. The CDR3 sequence: CASSMLALYTF. CDR3 nucleotide sequence: TGTGCCAGTAGTATGCTGGCTCTCTACACCTTC.

V and J are TRBV11-2 and TRBJ2-2; 8 nucleotides match TRBD1. Unmatched junction bases numbered 12, after V lost 8 bases and J lost 7 bases. The germline V gene has CDR1 SGHAT and CDR2 FQNNGV. The CDR3 loop spans 15 amino acids. CDR3 sequence (DNA): TGTGCCAGCCGACGGACAGGGAGTGTTGGCGGGGAGCTGTTTTTT. This encodes CASRRTGSVGGELFF. Complete variable domain (other parts from reference TRBV11-2 and TRBJ2-2): EAGVAQSPRYKIIEKRQSVAFWCNPISGHATLYWYQQILGQGPKLLIQFQNNGVVDDSQLPKDRFSAERLKGVDSTLKIQPAKLEDSAVYLCASRRTGSVGGELFFGEGSRLTVL.

This chain connects TRBV28 to TRBJ2-7; 10 nucleotides match TRBD2. Trimming at V came to 10 bases and at J to 2 bases, leaving 8 bases not matched to a gene. Per germline, CDR1 MDHEN and CDR2 SYDVKM. The CDR3 is 14 amino acids. In DNA, the CDR3 is TGTGCCACCCTACGTAGCGGGGGGCCCTACGAGCAGTACTTC. This gives the protein CATLRSGGPYEQYF.